These T cell receptor beta chains were read from a single sample in a study of OX40 agonist ivuxolimab in advanced cancers. Here immunoSEQ multiplex PCR was the method, and the copy in TCRdb shows in-frame clones only, minus some. The data show 20,000 to 30,000 clones, with approximately 91% seen just once and 45% to 50% held by the top ten. Sequenced here: CD4+ or CD8+ T cells sorted from blood, sampled in a trial of the OX40 agonist ivuxolimab. Source of these receptors: an adult with an advanced solid tumor such as melanoma, head and neck, liver or kidney cancer. Each CDR3 is given with its conserved first and last residue. The D gene is left open where the match is weak. Only some rows state a clone size, as once, few, many or a class for expanded clones.

cdr3_nt | cdr3_aa | clone_size | v_call | d_call | j_call
TGTGCCAGCAGCCAAGACCTTCGGGACAGGGTTGCTGGCTACACCTTC | CASSQDLRDRVAGYTF | . | TRBV4-2 | TRBD1 | TRBJ1-2
TGTGCCAGCAGTGGTAGCGGGCCCTCCTACGAGCAGTACTTC | CASSGSGPSYEQYF | . | TRBV27 | TRBD2 | TRBJ2-7
TGCGCCAGCAGTGCGTTGGGACTGGGACTAAATGAGCAGTTCTTC | CASSALGLGLNEQFF | once | TRBV10-2 | TRBD2 | TRBJ2-1
TGTGCCAGCAGCCAAGATGCGGAGGGGGCGGAGACGCAGTATTTT | CASSQDAEGAETQYF | . | TRBV4-2 | . | TRBJ2-3
TGTGCCAGCAGCCCGGACGGGTATTGGGACGAGCAGTACTTC | CASSPDGYWDEQYF | . | TRBV11-2 | . | TRBJ2-7
TGTGCCACCAGCAGTCACGGAGTGGGCACTGAAGCTTTCTTT | CATSSHGVGTEAFF | . | TRBV15 | . | TRBJ1-1
TGTGCCAGCTCACCACCGAGGCGGGGTGATAACACTGAAGCTTTCTTT | CASSPPRRGDNTEAFF | . | TRBV18 | . | TRBJ1-1
TGTGCCAGCAGCTTAAAACCGTTCATGAACACTGAAGCTTTCTTT | CASSLKPFMNTEAFF | . | TRBV7-2 | . | TRBJ1-1
TGCGCCAGCAGTGATCTGGGGGTTAGAGGGAATGAGCAGTTCTTC | CASSDLGVRGNEQFF | . | TRBV10-1 | . | TRBJ2-1
TGTGCCAGCAGTGAAGCGTGGGCGGAGGAAAAACTGTTTTTT | CASSEAWAEEKLFF | . | TRBV6-1 | . | TRBJ1-4
TGCAGTCCTGAGGGGGTCAGTGAGCAGTTCTTC | CSPEGVSEQFF | . | TRBV20-1 | . | TRBJ2-1
TGTGCCAGCAGCTTAGATCCGGTAGCCCAGGGGACGCAGTATTTT | CASSLDPVAQGTQYF | . | TRBV11-3 | . | TRBJ2-3
TGTGCCAGCAGTCCAACATTCCCAGGACTAGCGGGGATTCAAGAGACCCAGTACTTC | CASSPTFPGLAGIQETQYF | . | TRBV27 | TRBD2 | TRBJ2-5
TGTGCCAGCAGCTTAGACGGGGGCCGCACAGATACGCAGTATTTT | CASSLDGGRTDTQYF | . | TRBV7-3 | . | TRBJ2-3
TGTGCCAGCAGCTTTACAGCCTATGGCTACACCTTC | CASSFTAYGYTF | once | TRBV5-6 | . | TRBJ1-2
TGTGCCAGCAGCCCCGGGGGGGATGAGGCTAACTATGGCTACACCTTC | CASSPGGDEANYGYTF | once | TRBV11-3 | . | TRBJ1-2
TGTGCCAGCTCTAAGGGACAGGGTACTGAAAAACTGTTTTTT | CASSKGQGTEKLFF | . | TRBV11-2 | TRBD1 | TRBJ1-4
TGTGCCTGTTCTCACCAGGGAAGCACAGATACGCAGTATTTT | CACSHQGSTDTQYF | . | TRBV30 | . | TRBJ2-3
TGTGCCAGCAGTAAACAGGGGGCGGAGACCCAGTACTTC | CASSKQGAETQYF | . | TRBV6-5 | TRBD1 | TRBJ2-5
TGTGCCAGCAGCAAAGAGTTAAGAGGGGGCAGCTCTGGGGCCAACGTCCTGACTTTC | CASSKELRGGSSGANVLTF | . | TRBV21-1 | . | TRBJ2-6
TGTGCCAGCAGTTACGGGAGGGAGGACACTGAAGCTTTCTTT | CASSYGREDTEAFF | few | TRBV6-5 | . | TRBJ1-1
TGTGCCAGCAGCCCCTCGGCTCTCGGGACCCTTCGAAACACCATATATTTT | CASSPSALGTLRNTIYF | . | TRBV5-6 | . | TRBJ1-3
TGTGCCAGCAGTCCACTAGCGGGGACTAACAATGAGCAGTTCTTC | CASSPLAGTNNEQFF | . | TRBV27 | TRBD2 | TRBJ2-1
TGCGCCAGCAGCCAAGGGGGAAGACTAGGAAACCAAGAGACCCAGTACTTC | CASSQGGRLGNQETQYF | . | TRBV4-1 | . | TRBJ2-5
TGTGCCAGCAGCGCTGGGACTAGCGGACGGTACAATGAGCAGTTCTTC | CASSAGTSGRYNEQFF | . | TRBV5-8 | TRBD2 | TRBJ2-1
TGTGCCACCGGGACTAGCCAGAACACCGGGGAGCTGTTTTTT | CATGTSQNTGELFF | . | TRBV10-3 | TRBD2 | TRBJ2-2
TGCGCCAGCAGCCAAACCCGGACCAGGGGCCCCAATCAGCCCCAGCATTTT | CASSQTRTRGPNQPQHF | . | TRBV4-1 | . | TRBJ1-5
TGTGCCAGTAGTGAATTCGGACAGGGGGCTTCTGAAGCTTTCTTT | CASSEFGQGASEAFF | medium-sized | TRBV19 | TRBD1 | TRBJ1-1
TGTGCCAGCGGACTAATTTTGAACACTGAAGCTTTCTTT | CASGLILNTEAFF | . | TRBV7-9 | . | TRBJ1-1
TGTGCCAGCAGCCGAACAGGGAGCGCCGGCTACACCTTC | CASSRTGSAGYTF | . | TRBV11-2 | . | TRBJ1-2
TGTGCCAGCAGCGTAGAAGCGAGTCGGGGAAACACCATATATTTT | CASSVEASRGNTIYF | . | TRBV9 | . | TRBJ1-3
TGTGCCAGCAGTTACTCCCAGGGGTCCTACAATGAGCAGTTCTTC | CASSYSQGSYNEQFF | . | TRBV6-5 | . | TRBJ2-1
TGTGCCAGCAGTGGGGCGGGAGGGCGGTACGAGCAGTACTTC | CASSGAGGRYEQYF | large | TRBV6-4 | TRBD2 | TRBJ2-7
TGCGCTTCAAAGGTGGGGCCCAGCTCCTACGAGCAGTACTTC | CASKVGPSSYEQYF | . | TRBV5-1 | . | TRBJ2-7
TGTGCCAGCTCAGCCGGGACAGCAACTAATGAAAAACTGTTTTTT | CASSAGTATNEKLFF | . | TRBV18 | TRBD1 | TRBJ1-4
TGTGCCAGCAGCCGACAGGGGATTTGGGGGGAGCTGTTTTTT | CASSRQGIWGELFF | . | TRBV28 | TRBD1 | TRBJ2-2
TGTGCCAGCAGCCCTACTAGCACCCATGAGCAGTTCTTC | CASSPTSTHEQFF | . | TRBV14 | . | TRBJ2-1